These 32 T cell receptor beta chains came from one sample sequenced in a study of lymphopenia after photon versus proton radiotherapy. This table comes from immunoSEQ multiplex PCR, and its TCRdb copy is limited to in-frame clones, with some not included. This table has roughly 29,000 clones, roughly 89% appearing once. The input for sequencing was peripheral blood, taken from a patient treated with proton-based radiotherapy. These receptors were taken from a woman aged 60-75 years with cholangiocarcinoma. Some clones in this sample may be carry-over from other donors' samples.

The gene calls are TRBV2 and TRBJ1-1; D remains ambiguous. Germline CDR1 and CDR2: SNHLY and FYNNEI. V gave up 2 bases and J gave up 2 bases, with 6 bases separating them. This CDR3 is 13 amino acids long. Here the CDR3 reads CASSERRNTEAFF. CDR3 in DNA: TGTGCCAGCAGTGAACGAAGAAACACTGAAGCTTTCTTT.

The chain combines TRBV5-5 with TRBJ2-5; TRBD2 agrees at 10 bases. The germline gives CDR1 SGHKS, CDR2 YYEKEE (reference sequence). CDR3 length: 16 amino acids. The ends lost 4 bases at V and 7 bases at J; junction bases unmatched: 13. CDR3 sequence: CASSPLLAGVTGTQYF. CDR3 nucleotide sequence: TGTGCCAGCAGCCCACTCCTAGCGGGGGTTACTGGGACCCAGTACTTC.

This sequence joins TRBV2 and TRBJ2-7; possible D gene TRBD1, 6 bases. The V and J ends lost 9 bases and 4 bases respectively, with 16 bases between them. The CDR3 extends over 13 amino acids. From germline, CDR1 is SNHLY and CDR2 FYNNEI. This chain's CDR3 is CASSAGTQYEQYF. In nucleotides, the CDR3 is TGTGCCAGTTCCGCCGGGACACAATACGAGCAGTACTTC.

The chain employs TRBV5-1 and TRBJ1-1; 8 bases line up with TRBD1. Per germline, CDR1 SGHRS and CDR2 YFSETQ. J was trimmed by 7 bases and V by 4 bases; bases with no gene match: 6. This CDR3 has 13 residues. The CDR3 bases are TGCGCCAGCAGCGCCAGGGGGCGCGATGAAGCTTTCTTT. Its protein is CASSARGRDEAFF.

This clone was observed once. The chain joins TRBV7-2 to TRBJ2-1; 8 bases align to TRBD1. J was trimmed by 2 bases and V by 7 bases; bases with no gene match: 7. Germline CDR1 and CDR2: SGHTA and FQGNSA. CDR3 length: 15 amino acids. CDR3 sequence: CASTPDRVTYNEQFF. The CDR3 DNA reads TGTGCCAGCACCCCGGACAGGGTAACCTACAATGAGCAGTTCTTC.

The chain recombines TRBV18 with TRBJ1-1; TRBD1 might be the D (6 bases). Between the trimmed V and J ends, which lost 0 bases and 3 bases, there was a span of 14 bases. Germline CDR1 KGHSH, CDR2 LQKENI. The CDR3 consists of 16 residues. The CDR3 DNA is TGTGCCAGCTCACCACCCCAGGGGCGTAAGGACACTGAAGCTTTCTTT. Translation gives CASSPPQGRKDTEAFF. The variable domain in full, completed from reference TRBV18 and TRBJ1-1, reads NAGVMQNPRHLVRRRGQEARLRCSPMKGHSHVYWYRQLPEEGLKFMVYLQKENIIDESGMPKERFSAEFPKEGPSILRIQQVVRGDSAAYFCASSPPQGRKDTEAFFGQGTRLTVV.

CDR3 DNA sequence: TGTGCCAGCAGTTACAAAGGGGCGGCTTACAATGAGCAGTTCTTC. This sequence encodes CASSYKGAAYNEQFF. The V and J genes are TRBV6-5 and TRBJ2-1; a weak D match, TRBD1 (5 bases). Germline assignment: CDR1 MNHEY and CDR2 SVGAGI. The CDR3 length is 15 residues. Trimming removed 2 bases at V and 4 bases at J, with 12 bases between.

This clone was seen just once. The J gene is TRBJ2-5, the V gene TRBV25-1; TRBD1 agrees at 7 bases. CDR3 length equals 13 residues. V was clipped by 8 bases and J by 1 base; unmatched bases: 4. CDR1 is MGHDK and CDR2 is SYGVNS in the germline V gene. The CDR3 sequence: CASRDSTQETQYF. CDR3 DNA: TGTGCCAGCCGGGACAGTACCCAAGAGACCCAGTACTTC.

This clone has only one observation. V and J are TRBV13 and TRBJ2-5; D may be TRBD1 (6 bases). This CDR3 spans 13 amino acids. Germline values: CDR1 PRHDT, CDR2 FYEKMQ (reference sequence). V lost 0 bases to trimming and J lost 7 bases, with 9 bases between them. CDR3 in DNA: TGTGCCAGCAGCTTAGGCAGGGGTGGGACCCAGTACTTC. This gives the protein CASSLGRGGTQYF.

V usage is TRBV11-3 and J usage is TRBJ2-1, with D unclear. Trimming stripped 3 bases from V and 10 bases from J, with 13 bases between. The CDR3 has 13 residues. Germline assignment: CDR1 SGHNT and CDR2 YENEEA. CDR3 sequence: CASSFTRSGEQFF. CDR3 DNA sequence: TGTGCCAGCAGCTTCACACGGTCCGGGGAGCAGTTCTTC.

The table lists this clone with a count of one. The V call is TRBV19, the J call TRBJ2-3; TRBD1 matches 9 bases. V trimming: 1 base; J trimming: 4 bases; junction bases outside the gene matches: 9. The CDR3 contains 17 residues. Germline V gives CDR1 LNHDA, CDR2 SQIVND (reference sequence). CDR3 in DNA: TGTGCCAGTAGTATAGGGCTCAAGACAGGGGGTGCAGATACGCAGTATTTT. This gives the protein CASSIGLKTGGADTQYF.

The chain recombines TRBV11-2 with TRBJ1-5, with TRBD1 as a possible D gene (5 bases). This CDR3 spans 15 amino acids. CDR1 is SGHAT, CDR2 FQNNGV, per germline. The V end was cut by 5 bases, the J end by 1 base, with 12 bases between. Written as DNA, the CDR3 is TGTGCCAGCAGCCCAAGTGGGGGAAGCAATCAGCCCCAGCATTTT. Its protein is CASSPSGGSNQPQHF.

The V call is TRBV29-1, the J call TRBJ1-2; the match to TRBD1 covers 11 bases. V was pared by 0 bases and J by 8 bases, with 5 bases of the junction left unmatched. Germline CDR1 reads SQVTM; CDR2 reads ANQGSEA. The CDR3 totals 14 residues. The CDR3 sequence: CSVEEGQGEKGYTF. The CDR3 bases are TGCAGCGTTGAAGAGGGACAGGGGGAGAAGGGCTACACCTTC.

The chain employs TRBV7-8 and TRBJ1-2; TRBD1 matches 10 bases. V was clipped by 1 base and J by 3 bases; unmatched bases: 2. The CDR3 sequence is 15 residues long. Germline values: CDR1 SGHVS, CDR2 FQNEAQ. CDR3 residues: CASSLGGQGHYGYTF. The CDR3 DNA reads TGTGCCAGCAGCTTAGGGGGACAGGGGCACTATGGCTACACCTTC.

V and J are TRBV5-6 and TRBJ2-6; no clear D. The germline V gene has CDR1 SGHDT and CDR2 YYEEEE. This CDR3 has 18 residues. V lost 3 bases and J 0 bases, leaving 16 bases between the germline ends. The CDR3 region has the DNA TGTGCCAGCAGCTCCGATGGCGGACGGGTCTCTGGGGCCAACGTCCTGACTTTC. Its translation: CASSSDGGRVSGANVLTF.

To note about this clone: Other DNA sequences from this sample encode an identical CDR3 as well. V and J are TRBV5-1 and TRBJ2-2; D not certain. Germline CDR1 is SGHRS and CDR2 is YFSETQ. CDR3 length: 14 residues. V shed 0 bases and J shed 0 bases, with 3 bases lying between them. CDR3 sequence (DNA): TGCGCCAGCAGCTTGGAAGCGAACACCGGGGAGCTGTTTTTT. This gives the protein CASSLEANTGELFF.

This clone was observed a single time. The J gene is TRBJ2-3, the V gene TRBV7-9; 7 bases map to TRBD1. Germline V CDR1 and CDR2: SEHNR, FQNEAQ (reference sequence). This CDR3 has 15 amino acids. V lost 3 bases and J lost 4; bases outside the gene matches: 7. CDR3 region: CASSFLGQGADTQYF. The CDR3 region has the DNA TGTGCCAGCAGCTTTCTCGGGCAGGGGGCAGATACGCAGTATTTT.

This rearrangement joins TRBV2 to TRBJ1-6; possibly TRBD1 for D (5 bases). Germline V gene data show CDR1 as SNHLY and CDR2 as FYNNEI. Trimming cost V 7 bases and J 6 bases, with 16 bases left between them. CDR3 length: 15 residues. The CDR3 region is CASKPPGRSNSPLHF. The CDR3 bases are TGTGCCAGCAAACCACCGGGACGTTCTAATTCACCCCTCCACTTT.

CDR3 DNA: TGTGCCAGCAAGGGCCTGGAATCTGGGGCCAACGTCCTGACTTTC. Its translation: CASKGLESGANVLTF. The chain has TRBV27 and TRBJ2-6; D not resolved. Looked up from germline, CDR1 is MNHEY and CDR2 is SMNVEV (reference sequence). The V gene lost 7 bases and the J gene lost 1 base, with 11 bases spanning the gap. This CDR3 contains 15 residues.

This chain links TRBV9 with TRBJ2-3; D ambiguous. Trimming stripped 4 bases from V and 2 bases from J, with 14 bases between. The germline V gene has CDR1 SGDLS and CDR2 YYNGEE. The CDR3 consists of 15 residues. The CDR3 sequence is CASSPGTDFTDTQYF. Written as DNA, the CDR3 is TGTGCCAGCAGCCCAGGTACAGACTTCACAGATACGCAGTATTTT.

CDR3 in DNA: TGTGCCAGCAGTCCTAGGGGAAAGGCTAACTATGGCTACACCTTC. Its translation: CASSPRGKANYGYTF. V is TRBV27 and J is TRBJ1-2, with a weak D call TRBD1 (5 bases). Looked up from germline, CDR1 is MNHEY and CDR2 is SMNVEV (reference sequence). This CDR3 contains 15 residues. V was shortened by 5 bases and J by 0 bases, with 13 bases between the two germline ends.

V and J are TRBV2 and TRBJ2-5; 10 bases fit TRBD2. The germline V gene encodes CDR1 SNHLY and CDR2 FYNNEI. This CDR3 has 15 residues. Trimming removed 5 bases from V and 7 bases from J; junction bases left unmatched: 10. The chain's CDR3 is CASSSLAGVSGTQYF. The CDR3 DNA sequence: TGTGCCAGCAGTTCCCTAGCGGGAGTAAGCGGGACCCAGTACTTC.

This chain connects TRBV7-6 to TRBJ1-5; no clear D. CDR3 size: 12 residues. V was clipped by 4 bases and J by 3 bases, with 4 bases between them. Germline CDR1 SGHVS, CDR2 FNYEAQ. The CDR3 sequence: CASSSPNQPQHF. The CDR3 nucleotides read TGTGCCAGCAGCTCTCCCAATCAGCCCCAGCATTTT.

This chain connects TRBV6-1 to TRBJ1-4; no clear D gene. Trimming left V 2 bases short and J 3 bases short, with 10 bases between. The germline CDR1 and CDR2 sequences are MNHNS and SASEGT. CDR3 length: 15 residues. The CDR3 here is CASSERTVANEKLFF. The DNA of the CDR3 is TGTGCCAGCAGTGAAAGGACGGTAGCTAATGAAAAACTGTTTTTT.

The V gene is TRBV5-1, the J gene TRBJ2-2, with 10 bases that match TRBD2. The CDR3 spans 15 residues. With 4 bases clipped from V and 8 bases from J, the junction kept 8 bases outside the gene matches. CDR1 is SGHRS, CDR2 YFSETQ, per germline. In nucleotides, the CDR3 is TGCGCCAGCAGCGGGCTAGCGGGGGAGACTGGGGAGCTGTTTTTT. Its translation is CASSGLAGETGELFF. Drawing the rest from reference TRBV5-1 and TRBJ2-2, the complete variable domain is KAGVTQTPRYLIKTRGQQVTLSCSPISGHRSVSWYQQTPGQGLQFLFEYFSETQRNKGNFPGRFSGRQFSNSRSEMNVSTLELGDSALYLCASSGLAGETGELFFGEGSRLTVL.

The V and J genes are TRBV2 and TRBJ1-4; 11 bases are a match to TRBD1. The trim removed 1 base at V and 8 bases at J, leaving 3 bases unmatched. The CDR3 contains 15 residues. CDR1 and CDR2 (germline): SNHLY, FYNNEI. The CDR3 here is CASSEGGTGGEKLFF. CDR3 in DNA: TGTGCCAGCAGTGAAGGCGGGACAGGGGGGGAAAAACTGTTTTTT.

The CDR3 loop is CASGFFSGPYGGELFF. The CDR3 DNA reads TGTGCTAGTGGTTTCTTTTCTGGCCCCTACGGCGGGGAGCTGTTTTTT. V is TRBV12-5 and J is TRBJ2-2; D unresolved. The CDR3 length is 16 residues. V was pared by 3 bases and J by 7 bases, with 18 bases between. Germline lookup yields CDR1 LGHNT and CDR2 FRNRAP.

The chain recombines TRBV7-6 with TRBJ1-1; 7 bases fit TRBD1. The germline V gene has CDR1 SGHVS and CDR2 FNYEAQ. CDR3 length: 14 residues. V was clipped by 5 bases and J by 3 bases; unmatched bases: 6. The CDR3 DNA reads as TGTGCCAGCAGCCCGCGGACAGGCGACACTGAAGCTTTCTTT. It codes for CASSPRTGDTEAFF.

In its sample, this clone is hyperexpanded. In DNA form, the CDR3 reads TGCAGCGTTGATAGACAGGGGGCTGATTCACCCCTCCACTTT. This gives the protein CSVDRQGADSPLHF. The V and J genes are TRBV29-1 and TRBJ1-6; TRBD1 matches at 10 bases. The V gene's germline CDR1 is SQVTM and CDR2 ANQGSEA. CDR3 length: 14 residues. V lost 3 bases to trimming and J lost 8 bases; unmatched junction nucleotides: 4.

The chain carries TRBV29-1 and TRBJ2-5; D gene unclear. V lost 4 bases and J 5 bases, leaving 5 bases between the germline ends. The CDR3 loop spans 10 amino acids. CDR1 SQVTM and CDR2 ANQGSEA come from the germline V gene. This CDR3 is CSVALETQYF. For the CDR3, the DNA is TGCAGCGTTGCATTGGAGACCCAGTACTTC.

V and J are TRBV6-6 and TRBJ1-5, with D hard to call. CDR1 is MNHNY, CDR2 SVGAGI, per germline (reference sequence). The CDR3 consists of 11 residues. Trimming pared 6 bases from V and 7 bases from J, leaving 7 bases between. Here the CDR3 reads CASRGNQPQHF. CDR3 nucleotides: TGTGCCAGCAGAGGGAACCAGCCCCAGCATTTT.

The rearrangement uses TRBV9 and TRBJ2-4, with TRBD2 identical over 8 bases. Germline V gene data show CDR1 as SGDLS and CDR2 as YYNGEE. The trim removed 0 bases at V and 10 bases at J, leaving 3 bases unmatched. The CDR3 has 13 amino acids. The CDR3 nucleotides are TGTGCCAGCAGCGTAGTTGGCGGGGGGATTCAGTACTTC. Residues: CASSVVGGGIQYF.